This T cell receptor beta chain was obtained from a study of patients and donors after allogeneic stem cell transplantation. TCRdb reprocessed the RT-PCR reads with MiXCR, giving one entry per CDR3 protein. The sample includes about 110,000 distinct CDR3 sequences, around 36% of them seen just once. This clonotype came up many times. V lost 4 bases and J 5 bases, leaving 8 bases between the germline ends. Germline V gives CDR1 SQVTM, CDR2 ANQGSEA. This CDR3 is built from 11 residues. The sequenced material came from blood, either unsorted or a sorted T cell fraction (not recorded which). This clonotype was sampled from a human donor who was either an allogeneic HSCT recipient or a stem cell or donor lymphocyte infusion donor (not recorded which). It is not recorded whose cells these are; they may come from a transplant donor. The chain uses TRBV29-1 and TRBJ1-1; D is uncertain. Here the CDR3 reads CSVGGRTEAFF. The CDR3 coding sequence is TGCAGCGTTGGAGGGAGGACTGAAGCTTTCTTT.